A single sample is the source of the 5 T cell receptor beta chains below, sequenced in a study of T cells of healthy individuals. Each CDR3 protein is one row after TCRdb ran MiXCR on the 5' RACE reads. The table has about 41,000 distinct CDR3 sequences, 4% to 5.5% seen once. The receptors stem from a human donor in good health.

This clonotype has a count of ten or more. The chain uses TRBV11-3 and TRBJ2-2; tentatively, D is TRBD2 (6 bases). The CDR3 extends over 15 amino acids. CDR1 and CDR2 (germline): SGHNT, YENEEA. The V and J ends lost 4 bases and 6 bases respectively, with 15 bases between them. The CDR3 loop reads CASSSDYLSAGELFF. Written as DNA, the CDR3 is TGTGCCAGCAGCTCGGACTATTTGTCTGCCGGGGAGCTGTTTTTT.

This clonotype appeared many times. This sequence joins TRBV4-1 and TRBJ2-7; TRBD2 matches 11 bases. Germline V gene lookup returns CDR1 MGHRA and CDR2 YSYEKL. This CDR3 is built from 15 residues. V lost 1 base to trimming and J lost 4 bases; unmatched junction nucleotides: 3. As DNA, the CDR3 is TGCGCCAGCAGCCAAGGGCTAGCGGGGGGTTACGAGCAGTACTTC. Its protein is CASSQGLAGGYEQYF.

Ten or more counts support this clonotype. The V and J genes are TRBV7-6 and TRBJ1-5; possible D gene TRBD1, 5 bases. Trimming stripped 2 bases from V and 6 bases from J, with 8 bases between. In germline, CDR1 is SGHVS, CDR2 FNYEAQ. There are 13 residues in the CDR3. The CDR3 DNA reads TGTGCCAGCAGCTTAAGCGGGGGTCAGCCCCAGCATTTT. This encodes CASSLSGGQPQHF.

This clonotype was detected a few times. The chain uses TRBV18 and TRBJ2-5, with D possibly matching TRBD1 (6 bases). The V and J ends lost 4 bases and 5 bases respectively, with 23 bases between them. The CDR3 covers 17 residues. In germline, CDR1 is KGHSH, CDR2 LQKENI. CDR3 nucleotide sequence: TGTGCCAGCTCACTGGATTCCGAAGACAGGCCCGGTGAGACCCAGTACTTC. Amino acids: CASSLDSEDRPGETQYF.

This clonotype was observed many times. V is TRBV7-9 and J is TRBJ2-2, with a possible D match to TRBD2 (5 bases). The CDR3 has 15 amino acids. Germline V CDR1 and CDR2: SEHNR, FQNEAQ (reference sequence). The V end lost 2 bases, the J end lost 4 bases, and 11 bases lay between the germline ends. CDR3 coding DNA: TGTGCCAGCAGCTTAACCGGGATGGGCACCGGGGAGCTGTTTTTT. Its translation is CASSLTGMGTGELFF.